This T cell receptor (beta chain) was documented in a study of T cells in Graves' hyperthyroidism and ophthalmopathy. General study findings and limits: Before onset, ophthalmopathy was predicted by the model a median approximately 6.7 months earlier.

The J segment lost 5 bases and the V segment lost 2 bases, leaving 7 bases of the junction unmatched. Looked up from germline, CDR1 is SGHKS and CDR2 is YYEKEE (reference sequence). This CDR3 has 14 amino acids. Amplified regions were TCR beta CDR3 sequences from RNA transcripts. First-round RT-PCR targeting the TCR CDR3 was performed with the HTBI primer set. A single record per CDR3 protein comes from TCRdb applying MiXCR to the multiplex PCR reads. The sample shows some 300,000 distinct CDR3 sequences, around 19% of them seen only once. This clonotype came up many times. The antigen is unknown. Sequencing input: blood. This chain connects TRBV5-5 to TRBJ2-7, with TRBD2 identical over 7 bases. The clonotype was recovered from a man between 45 and 60 years old with Graves' ophthalmopathy. CDR3 sequence: CASSLGQGGDEQYF. The CDR3 bases are TGTGCCAGCAGCTTAGGGCAGGGAGGGGACGAGCAGTACTTC.